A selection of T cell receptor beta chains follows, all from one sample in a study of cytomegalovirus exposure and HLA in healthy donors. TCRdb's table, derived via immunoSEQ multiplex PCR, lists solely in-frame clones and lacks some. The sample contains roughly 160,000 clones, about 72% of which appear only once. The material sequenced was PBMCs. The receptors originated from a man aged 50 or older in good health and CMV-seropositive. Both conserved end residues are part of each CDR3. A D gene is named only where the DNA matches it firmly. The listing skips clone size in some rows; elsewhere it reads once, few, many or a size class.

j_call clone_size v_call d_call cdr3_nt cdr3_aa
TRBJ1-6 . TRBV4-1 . TGCGCCAGCAGCCAAGATGGCAGCCAGCGGCACTCCTATAATTCACCCCTCCACTTT CASSQDGSQRHSYNSPLHF
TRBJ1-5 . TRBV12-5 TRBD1 TGTGCTAGTGGTTTGGGTTTCCGGGACAGGGAATCCGATAATAGCAATCAGCCCCAGCATTTT CASGLGFRDRESDNSNQPQHF
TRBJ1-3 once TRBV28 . TGTGCCAGCAGTTTATCTGGTACAGGAAACACCATATATTTT CASSLSGTGNTIYF
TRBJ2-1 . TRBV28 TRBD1 TGTGCCAGCAGTGACCAGACAGGGGGCTTGAATGAGCAGTTCTTC CASSDQTGGLNEQFF
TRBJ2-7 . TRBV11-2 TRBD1 TGTGCCAGCAGCTTAGCCCGACAGGGTTACGAGCAGTACTTC CASSLARQGYEQYF
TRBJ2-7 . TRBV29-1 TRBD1 TGCAGCGTCGCACCGGGACAGACAACCTCGGGTGGCGAGCAGTACTTC CSVAPGQTTSGGEQYF
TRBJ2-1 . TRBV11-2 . TGTGCCAGCAGCTATCGCCGGGACACCGACTACAATGAGCAGTTCTTC CASSYRRDTDYNEQFF
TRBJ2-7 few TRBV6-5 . TGTGCCAGCAGTTACGGGGTCAGGGGTTCCTACGAGCAGTACTTC CASSYGVRGSYEQYF
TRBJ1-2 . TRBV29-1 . TGCAGGGTTCCTGGGGGCGGGAACTATGGCTACACCTTC CRVPGGGNYGYTF
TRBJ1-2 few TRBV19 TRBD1 TGTGCCACTGCGACAGGGGGCAATGATGGCTACACCTTC CATATGGNDGYTF
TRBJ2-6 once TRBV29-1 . TGCAGCGTCGTACGGTTCACTGGGGCCAACGTCCTGACTTTC CSVVRFTGANVLTF
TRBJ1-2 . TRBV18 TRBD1 TGTGCCAGCTCACCGGGGACAGGAACTTATGGCTACACCTTC CASSPGTGTYGYTF
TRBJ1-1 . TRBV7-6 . TGTGCCAGCAGCTTAGGTTCACCCGGGGGCACTGAAGCTTTCTTT CASSLGSPGGTEAFF
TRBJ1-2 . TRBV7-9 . TGTGCCAGCAGCTTATTTAGTCAGGGTGACTATGGCTACACCTTC CASSLFSQGDYGYTF
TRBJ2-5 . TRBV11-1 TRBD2 TGTGCCAGCAGCTTAGGGGCCAGCGGGGGGCCTCAAGAGACCCAGTACTTC CASSLGASGGPQETQYF
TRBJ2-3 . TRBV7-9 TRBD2 TGTGCCAGCAGCTTGAGGCGGGGGGTTCTGAATACGCAGTATTTT CASSLRRGVLNTQYF
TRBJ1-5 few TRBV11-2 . TGTGCCAGCAGCTTGACACAGGGTAATCAGCCCCAGCATTTT CASSLTQGNQPQHF
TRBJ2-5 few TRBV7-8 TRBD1 TGTGCCAGCAGGACAGGGGGCGGGGAGACCCAGTACTTC CASRTGGGETQYF
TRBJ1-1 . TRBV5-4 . TGTGCCAGCAGGCCTGGACAGAGAGAGAACACTGAAGCTTTCTTT CASRPGQRENTEAFF
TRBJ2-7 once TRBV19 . TGTGCCAGTAGTGTCTCCGGGACTCTTTCCTACGAGCAGTACTTC CASSVSGTLSYEQYF
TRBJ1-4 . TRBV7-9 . TGTGCCAGCAGCCCAGGGGTCTTTAATGAAAAACTGTTTTTT CASSPGVFNEKLFF
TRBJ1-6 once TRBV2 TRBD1 TGTGCCAGCAGTCGGGACAGGGCTTATTCACCCCTCCACTTT CASSRDRAYSPLHF
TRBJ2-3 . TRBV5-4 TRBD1 TGTGCCAGCAGCCGCAGGGGGCGCGCCACAGATACGCAGTATTTT CASSRRGRATDTQYF
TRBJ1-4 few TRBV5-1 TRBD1 TGCGCCAGCAGCCCTACAGAGGGGGCCTTCGAAAAACTGTTTTTT CASSPTEGAFEKLFF
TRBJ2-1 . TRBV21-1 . TGTGCCAGCAGACCTCATAGGGGTCGGGACAGAACCTACAATGAGCAGTTCTTC CASRPHRGRDRTYNEQFF
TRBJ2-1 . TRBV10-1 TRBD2 TGCGCCAGCAGAAATAGCGGGGGGCTAAATGAGCAGTTCTTC CASRNSGGLNEQFF
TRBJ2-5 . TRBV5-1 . TGCGCCAGCAGCCCCGGTGCGAAAGAGACCCAGTACTTC CASSPGAKETQYF
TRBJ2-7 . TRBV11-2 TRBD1 TGTGCCAGCAGCTTAGACGCCGGGACAGTGAGCTACGAGCAGTACTTC CASSLDAGTVSYEQYF
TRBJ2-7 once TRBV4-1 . TGCGCCAGCAGCGTAGGCAGGGGTAAATACGAGCAGTACTTC CASSVGRGKYEQYF
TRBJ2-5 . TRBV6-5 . TGTGCCAGCGGCGGTGGAGGTACGGAGACCCAGTACTTC CASGGGGTETQYF
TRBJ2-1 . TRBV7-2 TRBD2 TGTGCCAGCAGCTTAGCGGGTAGCGGGGGGAGCTCCTACAATGAGCAGTTCTTC CASSLAGSGGSSYNEQFF
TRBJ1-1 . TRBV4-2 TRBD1 TGTGCCAGCAGCCAAGAAGAAGGACAGGGGGTGTCCGAAGCTTTCTTT CASSQEEGQGVSEAFF
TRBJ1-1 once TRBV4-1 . TGCGCCAGCAGCCAAGTCGGGAACACTGAAGCTTTCTTT CASSQVGNTEAFF
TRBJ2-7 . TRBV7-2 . TGTGCCAGCAGCAACCGGGTGCCAGCCTACGAGCAGTACTTC CASSNRVPAYEQYF
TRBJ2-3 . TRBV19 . TGTGCCAGTAGTATGGGGGCCTCGGTAGCGCAGTATTTT CASSMGASVAQYF
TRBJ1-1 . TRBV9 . TGTGCCAGCAGCGTGGACAGTCCGGGAAGGGAGGCTTTCTTT CASSVDSPGREAFF
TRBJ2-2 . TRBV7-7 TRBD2 TGTGCTAGCAGCGCAGGGACTAGCGGGGTTACCGGGGAGCTGTTTTTT CASSAGTSGVTGELFF
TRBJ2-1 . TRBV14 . TGTGCCAGCAGCCATCCAGGGGTGCCGGGCAATGAGCAGTTCTTC CASSHPGVPGNEQFF
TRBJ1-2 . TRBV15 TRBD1 TGTGCCACCAGCAGGGGACAGGCAACTAACTATGGCTACACCTTC CATSRGQATNYGYTF
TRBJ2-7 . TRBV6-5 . TGTGCCAGCAGTTACGGGGGGAGCTTGAAGCAGTACTTC CASSYGGSLKQYF
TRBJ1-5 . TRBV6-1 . TGTGCCAGCAGTGAAGCGGGGGGAGGGAATCAGCCCCAGCATTTT CASSEAGGGNQPQHF
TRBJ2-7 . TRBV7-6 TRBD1 TGTGCCAGCAGCCTAGGACAGGGGAGTCCCTACGAGCAGTACTTC CASSLGQGSPYEQYF
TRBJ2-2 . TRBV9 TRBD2 TGTGCCAGCAGCCGGGGGGGATTCCCTTGGGACGGGGAGCTGTTTTTT CASSRGGFPWDGELFF
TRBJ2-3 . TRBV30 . TGTGCCTGGAGCCCTCCACCCGAGGCAGATACGCAGTATTTT CAWSPPPEADTQYF
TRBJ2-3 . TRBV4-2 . TGTGCCAGCAGCTATAGTGGGGTTCCAGTGACTAAGGATACGCAGTATTTT CASSYSGVPVTKDTQYF
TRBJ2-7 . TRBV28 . TGTGCCAGCAGTACTATAGCGGTCTACGAGCAGTACTTC CASSTIAVYEQYF
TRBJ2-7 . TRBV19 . TGTGCCAGTAGTATAACGGGATCCTACGAGCAGTACTTC CASSITGSYEQYF
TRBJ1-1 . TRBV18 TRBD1 TGTGCCAGCTCACCATCTGGACAGGAGAACACTGAAGCTTTCTTT CASSPSGQENTEAFF
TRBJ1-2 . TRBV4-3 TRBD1 TGCGCCAGCAGCTCTGGACAGGGGGCTGGCTACACCTTC CASSSGQGAGYTF
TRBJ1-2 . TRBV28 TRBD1 TGTGCCAGCAGTCCCGGACAGGGGCATGGCTACACCTTC CASSPGQGHGYTF
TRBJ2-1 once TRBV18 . TGTGCCAGCTCACCACCCTCCGGGGATGAGCAGTTCTTC CASSPPSGDEQFF
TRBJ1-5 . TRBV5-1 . TGCGCCAGCAGCTTAGGGGACAATCAGCCCCAGCATTTT CASSLGDNQPQHF
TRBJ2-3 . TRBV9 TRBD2 TGTGCCAGCAGCGGGCGGACTAGCGGGGGTTCCACAGATACGCAGTATTTT CASSGRTSGGSTDTQYF
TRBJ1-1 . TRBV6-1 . TGTGCCAGCAGAGTAACAGTGAACACTGAAGCTTTCTTT CASRVTVNTEAFF
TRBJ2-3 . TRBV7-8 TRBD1 TGTGCCAGCAGCTCTCTCGGACAGGGGCAGGCAGATACGCAGTATTTT CASSSLGQGQADTQYF
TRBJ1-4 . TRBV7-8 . TGTGCCAGCAGCCTTGGCGGATTTAATGAAAAACTGTTTTTT CASSLGGFNEKLFF
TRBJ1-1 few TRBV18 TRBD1 TGTGCCAGCTCACCACCCATGGGGACAGGGGCCAAGAACACTGAAGCTTTCTTT CASSPPMGTGAKNTEAFF
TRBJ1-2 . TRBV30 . TGTGCCTGGAGACCCACAGGCCACTATGGCTACACCTTC CAWRPTGHYGYTF
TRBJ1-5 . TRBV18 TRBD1 TGTGCCAGCTCACCTTTAGGACAGGGTAGTCAGCCCCAGCATTTT CASSPLGQGSQPQHF
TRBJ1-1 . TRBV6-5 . TGTGCCAGCAAATCTTCGGACACCGGAGCTTTCTTT CASKSSDTGAFF